This TCR beta chain was documented in a study of blood T cell repertoires in COVID-19. From germline, CDR1 is ENHRY and CDR2 SYGVKD. V was cut by 0 bases and J by 0 bases, with 8 bases left in between. The CDR3 spans 15 residues. In the original analysis: Amplification with reference gene primers provided the estimates of nucleated cell counts. Repertoires were generated with immunoSEQ multiplex PCR, while TCRdb's copy carries only in-frame clones and drops some. For V, J and clone size, that table is used; D and trimming come from the DNA. Of fewer than 300,000 clones in the sample, around 86% were seen once.

The sequencing sample was made of peripheral blood. The chain carries TRBV10-3 and TRBJ1-1; D is unclear. The sequence came from a woman aged 40 to 49 who had recovered from COVID-19. The chain's CDR3 is CAISESIGVNTEAFF. CDR3 sequence (DNA): TGTGCCATCAGTGAGTCGATCGGAGTGAACACTGAAGCTTTCTTT.